This note documents a single T cell receptor (beta chain) sequence. The antigen it recognizes is unknown. The sample holds no much larger clone one base away, and base qualities are not on file. Libraries came from 5' RACE. Reads for this sample came from an Illumina HiSeq 2500. A second PCR of about 7 to 12 cycles was performed with a sample-barcoded 5' primer and a J-beta primer mix. A unique molecular identifier was introduced onto each TCR beta cDNA molecule by a template-switch 5' adaptor carrying 12 random nucleotides. Each sample yielded at least 3 million CDR3-containing paired-end reads. The Mint cDNA synthesis kit, primed by a TRBC-specific oligonucleotide, was used to synthesize first-strand cDNA from all RNA. Following uracil-DNA glycosylase treatment, all cDNA underwent a first 18-cycle PCR with the universal primers M1SS and BC2_uni_R. The study's processing was this. For normalization, 1 million high-quality reads were randomly selected from each sample, with every read carrying a distinct molecular identifier. Instead of being binned into consensus sequences, reads with shared molecular identifiers were discarded. MiTCR, set to a Q25 quality threshold and the strictest error-elimination algorithm, was used for CDR3 identification, clonotype clustering and error correction. A nonparametric unseen species model with Euler transformation was used to estimate lower-bound total TCR beta diversity. The public reads were reanalyzed by TCRdb: fastp trimming at Q25, MiXCR alignment, in-frame beta chains only. One record per CDR3 amino acid sequence lists the most common genes and DNA. The V and J calls were not made by the authors but by TCRdb's processing. Across this sample there are fewer than 600,000 distinct CDR3 sequences, with over 25% seen only once. Of the sample, over 3.5% is held by the ten largest clones.

The CDR3 runs 14 amino acids, cysteine and phenylalanine included. The DNA shown is the 42-base CDR3, in frame from base 1. From a lookup of the germline V gene, CDR1 and CDR2 are SGHTA and FQGNSA. Deletion took 1 base off V and 5 bases off J, with a span of 9 bases between the germline ends. The data are from a study of blood T cells in healthy people across ages (dated by TCRdb to the mid-2010s). In the study overall: In model experiments, template switching captured about one uniquely barcoded TCR beta cDNA molecule for every two T cells. Using deep sequencing normalized with unique cDNA molecular identifiers, the study measured how TCR beta repertoire diversity changes with age. The donors were divided into four age groups: young (average around 16 years), middle-aged (around 41), aged (roughly 60) and long-lived (82). For two donors (one aged 18 to 30 and one aged 80 or older), the study analyzed two additional independent replicas of 1 million unique cDNA reads from the same blood draw. The research as a whole found: Estimates of total diversity based on one million sequenced T cells were considered lower bounds and underestimates. Because donor CMV infection status was unknown, age-related changes in expanded clonotypes were potentially confounded. Observed TCR beta diversity per million T cells fell roughly linearly with age, and a significant reduction was already apparent by age around 36. Compared with the aged group, the long-lived group had more naive CD4+ T cells, fewer expanded clones and increased TCR diversity, suggesting age selection. Because profiling used bulk unsorted PBMCs, naive and antigen-experienced compartments could not be compared conclusively. A strong correlation was found between observed TCR beta diversity and the percentage of naive T cells measured by flow cytometry.

The donors were roughly 40 Caucasian individuals from Russia, aged roughly 6 to 100 years, who were systemically healthy. Each donor gave ten milliliters of peripheral blood, drawn into EDTA-treated Vacutainer tubes. Ficoll-Paque density-gradient centrifugation was used to isolate PBMCs, with at least 6 million obtained per sample. Total RNA was extracted from PBMCs with Trizol reagent, with at least 6 micrograms obtained per sample. The percentages of naive CD45RAhigh/CD27high T cells were determined by flow cytometry on a PBMC aliquot from every donor. These data were likewise used in another study, on T cells of mothers and their children. The second paper states: Nine systemically healthy Caucasian individuals, comprising three mothers and their six children, were included as donors. cDNA synthesis consumed the entire amount of extracted RNA, loaded at about 1.5 ug RNA in each 15 ul reaction. In the second PCR, the M1S primer added sample barcodes and 2-4 random nucleotides. Each mother yielded over 9 million TCR beta CDR3 reads and each child 2.5 million to 3 million reads. Thymic selection similarly shapes TCR recombination output in related and unrelated pairs, with minor effect from inherited differences. Normalized repertoire overlap was always found to be slightly, but never significantly, higher in related mother-child pairs than in unrelated mother-child pairs. No persistent microchimeric T cell clones were detected, at a sensitivity of roughly 96 clones per million clonotypes. To look for features that set related mother-child pairs apart from unrelated individuals, the researchers ran deep NGS to compare the TCR beta repertoires of mothers and children. The mean age was 40 +/- 4 years for the mothers and approximately 11 +/- 4 years for the children. Libraries were sequenced on Illumina HiSeq 2000 with 100+100 nt paired-end reads after adapter ligation with NEBNext reagents. To avoid cross-contamination, the mother libraries and the child libraries were prepared a month apart and sequenced in separate runs. For each donor, somewhere between about 450,000 and 2,100,000 distinct TCR beta clonotypes were identified. Naive TCR beta clonotypes were estimated from low-frequency clonotypes matched to each donor's FACS-determined naive share, without sorting.

Recombination linked TRBV7-2 to TRBJ2-1; no D gene call is confident. The TCR originated in a boy aged 2 to 10 in good health. The sequencing input was blood. CDR3 reads: CASSLVTSNNEQFF. The bases are TGTGCCAGCAGCTTAGTCACCTCGAACAATGAGCAGTTCTTC.